The T cell receptor (beta chain) under discussion was sequenced for a study of T cell clones after liver transplantation. The overall study: Samples came from ITN030ST, which attempted immunosuppression withdrawal within 2 years of liver transplantation. Study observations and caveats: Low donor cell numbers restricted donor-reactive repertoire measurement in two subjects.

Notes on this clone: What it recognizes is unknown.

CD3+CD4+ and CD3+CD8+ cells were FACS-sorted from thawed unstimulated PBMCs. The assay was immunoSEQ multiplex PCR, and TCRdb's table has in-frame clones only and misses some. This repertoire shows around 80,000 clones, around four fifths found once; its top ten account for around 0.45%. This TCR was recovered from a human patient who received a liver transplant. T cells may partly derive from the graft donor. The specimen was CD4+ T cells from blood, collected around 42 months after liver transplant.

The DNA of the CDR3 is TGCGCCAGCAGTGACCCCCCGGGACTTACAAAGGAAGAGCAGTACTTC. Protein sequence: CASSDPPGLTKEEQYF. The chain recombines TRBV10-1 with TRBJ2-7; TRBD2 might be the D (6 bases). The CDR3 is 16 residues long. Germline V gene data show CDR1 as WNHNN and CDR2 as SYGVQD (reference sequence). Trimming cost V 3 bases and J 7 bases, with 22 bases left between them.